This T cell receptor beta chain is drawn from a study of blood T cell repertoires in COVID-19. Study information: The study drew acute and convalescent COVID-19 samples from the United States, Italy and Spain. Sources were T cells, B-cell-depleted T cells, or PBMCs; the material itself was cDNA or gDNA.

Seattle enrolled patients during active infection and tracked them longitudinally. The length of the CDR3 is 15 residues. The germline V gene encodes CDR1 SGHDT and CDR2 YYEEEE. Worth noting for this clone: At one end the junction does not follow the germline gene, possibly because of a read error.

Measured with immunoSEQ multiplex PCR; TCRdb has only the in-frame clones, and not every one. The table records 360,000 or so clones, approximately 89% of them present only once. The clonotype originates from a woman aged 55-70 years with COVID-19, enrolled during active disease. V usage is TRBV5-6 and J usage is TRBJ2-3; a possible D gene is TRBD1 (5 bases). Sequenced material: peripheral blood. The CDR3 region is CASSLGSWGTNTQYF. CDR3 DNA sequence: TGTGCCAGCAGTTTGGGCAGCTGGGGCACGAATACGCAGTATTTT.